This T cell receptor beta chain was retrieved from a study of blood T cell repertoires in COVID-19. Study background: Samples taken during acute and convalescent COVID-19 were collected in the United States, Italy and Spain. Sample material is recorded as cDNA or gDNA derived from T cells, B-cell-depleted T cells, or PBMCs.

Germline V gene data show CDR1 as MRHNA and CDR2 as SNTAGT. The CDR3 has 15 residues. Trimming removed 0 bases from V and 1 base from J, with 7 bases in between. Per the original methods: Cell counts per sample came from amplifying reference gene primers. The assay was immunoSEQ multiplex PCR, and TCRdb's table has in-frame clones only and misses some. That table furnishes V, J and clone size, whereas the DNA furnished D and trimming. The table includes more than 140,000 clones, around 84% detected once. The V gene is TRBV6-4, the J gene TRBJ1-5; TRBD1 is a possible D gene (5 bases). The origin of this receptor is a woman aged 45-59 years in a cohort sampled during active or convalescent COVID-19. The sequenced sample was peripheral blood. The CDR3 sequence: CASSDSGESNQPQHF. CDR3 bases: TGTGCCAGCAGTGACTCAGGGGAAAGCAATCAGCCCCAGCATTTT.